This is a list of T cell receptor beta chains from one sample in a study of T cells in Graves' hyperthyroidism and ophthalmopathy. MiXCR, applied by TCRdb to the multiplex PCR reads, yields one record per CDR3 protein. The data show some 460,000 distinct CDR3 sequences, 15% to 17% seen once. Source material: blood. Receptors were obtained from a woman between 18 and 30 years old with Graves' hyperthyroidism. CDR3s include the opening cysteine and the closing phenylalanine or tryptophan. Clone size is not always given. Where it is, it says once, few, many or a class for expanded clones.

v_call	clone_size	j_call	cdr3_aa
TRBV12-3/TRBV12-4	many	TRBJ2-7	CASSLARGIQKLSSSSYEQYF
TRBV7-8	many	TRBJ2-7	CASSSDSYSYEQYF
TRBV6-1	few	TRBJ1-2	CASSPGGQGALIYGYTF
TRBV6-2/TRBV6-3	many	TRBJ1-1	CASSPLTSNTEAFF
TRBV20-1	many	TRBJ2-3	CSAAPLADTQYF
TRBV20-1	many	TRBJ2-2	CSARVLDTLTTGELFF
TRBV7-9	few	TRBJ1-6	CASGSITLGAGSSNSPLHF
TRBV19	many	TRBJ1-1	CASSIRRGRRTEAFF
TRBV19	-	TRBJ1-5	CASSNPGLDNQPQHF
TRBV9	few	TRBJ2-1	CASRREPSYNEQFF
TRBV7-9	-	TRBJ2-1	CASSRGTSGWNEQFF
TRBV11-2	many	TRBJ1-1	CASSTKRWGALTEAFF
TRBV28	many	TRBJ1-5	CASSYPQGAKPQHF
TRBV6-1	few	TRBJ2-5	CASSEGWTQYF
TRBV6-2/TRBV6-3	few	TRBJ2-7	CACSYNSYEQYF
TRBV4-1	few	TRBJ1-5	CASSQVQGNQPQHF
TRBV4-3	-	TRBJ1-6	CASSLSIGGAGGSPLHF